The clone carrying this T cell receptor beta chain was seen at least ten times. Antigen unknown. CDR3 regions were amplified by Arm-PCR using iRepertoire HTBI primers to build TCR beta libraries. One entry per CDR3 protein, called by TCRdb with MiXCR from the multiplex PCR reads. The profile shows roughly 380,000 distinct CDR3 sequences, about a sixth of them singletons. These data belong to a study of regulatory T cells in long-lasting Graves disease. Regarding time point: newly diagnosed GD, antithyroid drugs for less than 3 months. There was RNA extracted from PBMCs, and the TCR library was made from it. The guidelines of the American Thyroid Association were the basis for diagnosing Graves' disease. General study points: There were preferences for TRBV28, TRBJ1-2 and TRBJ2-5 in persistent disease.

This CDR3 is 13 amino acids long. The germline V and J ends were trimmed by 5 bases and 4 bases, with 11 bases remaining between them. The sequence was obtained from a female donor with Graves disease. The chain couples TRBV12-3 or TRBV12-4 to TRBJ1-2; no firm D call. Sequencing used peripheral blood mononuclear cells (PBMCs), obtained at new diagnosis, from a patient treated with antithyroid drugs. CDR3 DNA: TGTGCCAGCAGTAGGGTACAGCTCTATGGCTACACCTTC. This translates into CASSRVQLYGYTF.